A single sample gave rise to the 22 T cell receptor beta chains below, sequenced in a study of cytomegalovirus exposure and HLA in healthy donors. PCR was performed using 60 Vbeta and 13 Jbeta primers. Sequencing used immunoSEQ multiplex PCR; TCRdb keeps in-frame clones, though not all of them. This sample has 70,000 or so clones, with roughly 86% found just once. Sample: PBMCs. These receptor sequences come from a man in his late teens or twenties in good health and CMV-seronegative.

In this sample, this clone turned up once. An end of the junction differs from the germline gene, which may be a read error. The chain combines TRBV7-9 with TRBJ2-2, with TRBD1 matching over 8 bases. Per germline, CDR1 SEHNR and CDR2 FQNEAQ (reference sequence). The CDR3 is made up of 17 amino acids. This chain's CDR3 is CDSRAKDRARGTGELFF. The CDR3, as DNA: TGTGACAGCAGAGCGAAGGACAGGGCCCGTGGCACCGGGGAGCTGTTTTTT.

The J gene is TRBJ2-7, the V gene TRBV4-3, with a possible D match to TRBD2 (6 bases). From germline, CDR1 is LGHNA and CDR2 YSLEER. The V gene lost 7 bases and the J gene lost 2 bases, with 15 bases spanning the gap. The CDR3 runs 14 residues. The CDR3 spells CASIHSGGPYEQYF. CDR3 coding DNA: TGCGCCAGCATCCACTCCGGGGGACCCTACGAGCAGTACTTC.

CDR3 DNA sequence: TGTGCCAGCAGACCGAACAAGGGACAGGGATCCCATGGCTACACCTTC. Translation gives CASRPNKGQGSHGYTF. The chain couples TRBV28 to TRBJ1-2; 9 bases line up with TRBD1. V trimming: 6 bases; J trimming: 6 bases; junction bases outside the gene matches: 14. From germline, CDR1 is MDHEN and CDR2 SYDVKM. This CDR3 has 16 residues.

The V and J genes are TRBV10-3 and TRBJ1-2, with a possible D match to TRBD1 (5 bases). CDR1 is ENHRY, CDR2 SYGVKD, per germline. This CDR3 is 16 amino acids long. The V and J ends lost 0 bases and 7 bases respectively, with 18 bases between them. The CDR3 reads CAISESSGGSLSGYTF. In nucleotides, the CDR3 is TGTGCCATCAGTGAGTCATCGGGGGGAAGCCTTTCTGGCTACACCTTC.

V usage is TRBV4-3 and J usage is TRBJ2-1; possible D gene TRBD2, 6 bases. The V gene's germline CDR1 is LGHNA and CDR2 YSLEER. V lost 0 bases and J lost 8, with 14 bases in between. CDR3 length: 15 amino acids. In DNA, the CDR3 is TGCGCCAGCAGCCAAGATATGGGGGGTCGGGATGAGCAGTTCTTC. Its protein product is CASSQDMGGRDEQFF.

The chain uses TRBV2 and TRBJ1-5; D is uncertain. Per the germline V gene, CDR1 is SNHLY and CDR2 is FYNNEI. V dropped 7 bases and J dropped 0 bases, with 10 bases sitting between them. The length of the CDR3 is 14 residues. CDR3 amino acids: CASTPAGSNQPQHF. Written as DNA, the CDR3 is TGTGCCAGCACCCCGGCGGGTAGCAATCAGCCCCAGCATTTT.

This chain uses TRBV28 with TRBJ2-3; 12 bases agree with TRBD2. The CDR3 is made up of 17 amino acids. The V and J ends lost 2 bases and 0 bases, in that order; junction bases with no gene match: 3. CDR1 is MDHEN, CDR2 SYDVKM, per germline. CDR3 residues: CASSLGTSGPSTDTQYF. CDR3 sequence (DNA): TGTGCCAGCAGTTTAGGGACTAGCGGGCCTAGCACAGATACGCAGTATTTT.

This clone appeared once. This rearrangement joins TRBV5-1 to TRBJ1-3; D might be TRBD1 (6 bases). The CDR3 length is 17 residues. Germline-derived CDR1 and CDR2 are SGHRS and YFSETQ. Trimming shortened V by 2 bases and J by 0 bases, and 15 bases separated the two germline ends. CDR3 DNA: TGCGCCAGCAGCTTCGACGACGACAGGAGCTCTGGAAACACCATATATTTT. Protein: CASSFDDDRSSGNTIYF.

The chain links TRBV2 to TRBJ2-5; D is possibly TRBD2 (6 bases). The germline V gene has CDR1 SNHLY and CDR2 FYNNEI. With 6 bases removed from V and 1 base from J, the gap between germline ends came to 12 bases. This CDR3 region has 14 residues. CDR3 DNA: TGTGCCAGCAGAGGGACTGCACCCCAAGAGACCCAGTACTTC. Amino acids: CASRGTAPQETQYF.

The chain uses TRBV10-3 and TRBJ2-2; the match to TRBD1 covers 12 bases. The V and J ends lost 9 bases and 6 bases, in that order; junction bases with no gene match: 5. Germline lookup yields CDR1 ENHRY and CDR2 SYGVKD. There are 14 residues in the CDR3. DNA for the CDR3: TGTGCCATAAGGGGACAGGGGGCGGCCGGGGAGCTGTTTTTT. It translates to CAIRGQGAAGELFF.

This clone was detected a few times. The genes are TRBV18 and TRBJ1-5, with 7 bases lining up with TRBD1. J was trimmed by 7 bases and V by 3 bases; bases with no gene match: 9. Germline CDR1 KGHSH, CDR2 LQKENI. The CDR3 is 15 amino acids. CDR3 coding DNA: TGTGCCAGCTCACCTAAGACAGGGCCCGAGCAGCCCCAGCATTTT. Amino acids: CASSPKTGPEQPQHF.

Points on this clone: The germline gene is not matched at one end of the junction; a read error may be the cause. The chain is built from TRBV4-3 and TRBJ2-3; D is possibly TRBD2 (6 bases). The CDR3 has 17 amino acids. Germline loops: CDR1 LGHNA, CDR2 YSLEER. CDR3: CVSSLMHRDFTAATQYF. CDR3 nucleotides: TGCGTCAGCAGCCTTATGCACCGGGACTTCACAGCGGCTACGCAGTATTTT.

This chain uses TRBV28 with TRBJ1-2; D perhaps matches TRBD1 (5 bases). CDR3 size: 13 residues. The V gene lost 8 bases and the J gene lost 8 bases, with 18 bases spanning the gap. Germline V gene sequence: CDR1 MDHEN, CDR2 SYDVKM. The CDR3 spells CASSDQGMRGYTF. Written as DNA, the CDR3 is TGTGCCAGCTCAGATCAGGGAATGAGAGGCTACACCTTC.

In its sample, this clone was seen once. The CDR3 nucleotides are TGTGCCAGCAGCTTGGCCGGGGTAGCGGGACGGGAGGGGCAGTTCTTC. This encodes CASSLAGVAGREGQFF. The V gene is TRBV5-4, the J gene TRBJ2-1; 8 nucleotides line up with TRBD2. CDR1 is SGHNT and CDR2 is YYREEE in the germline V gene (reference sequence). The CDR3 extends over 16 amino acids. V gave up 0 bases and J gave up 12 bases; unmatched junction bases: 14.

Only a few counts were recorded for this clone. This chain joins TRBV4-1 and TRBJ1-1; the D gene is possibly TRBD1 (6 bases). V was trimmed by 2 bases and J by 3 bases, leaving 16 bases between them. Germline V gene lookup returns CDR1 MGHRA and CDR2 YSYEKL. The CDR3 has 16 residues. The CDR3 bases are TGCGCCAGCAGCCAACAAGAGGGAGCAGGGGACACTGAAGCTTTCTTT. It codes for CASSQQEGAGDTEAFF.

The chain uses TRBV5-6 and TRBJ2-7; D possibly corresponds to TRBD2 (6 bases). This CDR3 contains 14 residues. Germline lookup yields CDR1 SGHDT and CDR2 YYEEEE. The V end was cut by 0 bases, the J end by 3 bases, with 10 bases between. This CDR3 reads CASSLARGFYEQYF. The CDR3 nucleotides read TGTGCCAGCAGCTTGGCCCGGGGGTTCTACGAGCAGTACTTC.

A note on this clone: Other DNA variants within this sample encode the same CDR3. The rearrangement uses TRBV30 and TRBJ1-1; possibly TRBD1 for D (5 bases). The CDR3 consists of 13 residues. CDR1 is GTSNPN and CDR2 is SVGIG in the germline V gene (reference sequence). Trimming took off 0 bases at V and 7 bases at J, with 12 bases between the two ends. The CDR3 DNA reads TGTGCCTGGAGTGTCGCGGGGGTGGGTGAAGCTTTCTTT. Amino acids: CAWSVAGVGEAFF.

CDR3 loop: CASSEKLSGGPNTEAFF. CDR3 coding DNA: TGTGCCAGCAGTGAAAAGCTATCGGGGGGACCGAACACTGAAGCTTTCTTT. The V call is TRBV7-8, the J call TRBJ1-1, with D possibly matching TRBD1 (5 bases). CDR3 length equals 17 residues. Germline assignment: CDR1 SGHVS and CDR2 FQNEAQ. V lost 6 bases and J lost 1, with 21 bases in between.

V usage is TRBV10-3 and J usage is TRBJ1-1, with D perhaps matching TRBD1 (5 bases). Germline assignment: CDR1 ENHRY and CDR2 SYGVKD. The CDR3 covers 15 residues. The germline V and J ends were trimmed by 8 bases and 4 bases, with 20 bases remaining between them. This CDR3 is CAIAEGRQMGTEAFF. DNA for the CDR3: TGTGCCATCGCGGAGGGGCGACAGATGGGCACTGAAGCTTTCTTT.

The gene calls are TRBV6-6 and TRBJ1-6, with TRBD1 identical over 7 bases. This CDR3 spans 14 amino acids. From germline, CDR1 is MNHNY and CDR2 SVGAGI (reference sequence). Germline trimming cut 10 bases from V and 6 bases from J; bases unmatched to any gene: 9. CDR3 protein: CATTGTESNSPLHF. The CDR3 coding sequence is TGTGCCACAACCGGGACAGAAAGTAATTCACCCCTCCACTTT.

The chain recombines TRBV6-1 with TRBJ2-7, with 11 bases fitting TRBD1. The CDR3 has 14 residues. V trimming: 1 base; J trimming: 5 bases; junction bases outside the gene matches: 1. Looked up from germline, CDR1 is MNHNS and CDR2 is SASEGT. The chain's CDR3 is CASSEGTGGDEQYF. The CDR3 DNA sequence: TGTGCCAGCAGTGAAGGGACAGGGGGCGACGAGCAGTACTTC.

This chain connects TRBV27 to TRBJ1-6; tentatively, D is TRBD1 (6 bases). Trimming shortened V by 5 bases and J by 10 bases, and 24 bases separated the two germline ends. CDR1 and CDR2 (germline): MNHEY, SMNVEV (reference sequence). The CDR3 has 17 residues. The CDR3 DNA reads TGTGCCAGCAGTCAGGGGCGGACCTTCGGATCGGGGTCACCCCTCCACTTT. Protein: CASSQGRTFGSGSPLHF.